Reported below is one T cell receptor (beta chain). Antigen specificity is unknown. The CDR3 runs 14 residues. The ends were cut back, 4 bases at V and 5 bases at J, with 15 bases in the middle. Germline V gives CDR1 SGHRS, CDR2 YFSETQ. The data were obtained in a study of multiple sclerosis patients with progressive multifocal leukoencephalopathy. Points from the study as a whole: TRBV and TRBJ usage showed no common pattern when PML developed.

Time point meaning: time of PML onset. JC virus DNA in cerebrospinal fluid confirmed the PML diagnosis. The method was immunoSEQ multiplex PCR; TCRdb's version includes in-frame clones alone and lacks a portion of them. The table shows 25,000 to 35,000 clones, with roughly nine tenths occurring only once. This receptor was identified in a human donor with progressive multifocal leukoencephalopathy. Sequencing was performed on PBMCs, taken from a patient treated with natalizumab. The chain links TRBV5-1 to TRBJ1-1; a possible D gene is TRBD1 (5 bases). CDR3 loop: CASSGDPTGTEAFF. The CDR3, as DNA: TGCGCCAGCAGCGGGGACCCGACCGGGACTGAAGCTTTCTTT.